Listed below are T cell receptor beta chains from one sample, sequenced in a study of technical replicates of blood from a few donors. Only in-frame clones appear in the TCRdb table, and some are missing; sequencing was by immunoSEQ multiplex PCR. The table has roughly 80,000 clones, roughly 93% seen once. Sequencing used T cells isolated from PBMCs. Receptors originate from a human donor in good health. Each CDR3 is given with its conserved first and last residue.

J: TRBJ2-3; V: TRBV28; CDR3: CASESGTYTDTQYF
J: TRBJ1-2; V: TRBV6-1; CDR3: CASSEGAARPYGYTF
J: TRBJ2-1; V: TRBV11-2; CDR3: CASSLAGAVNEQFF
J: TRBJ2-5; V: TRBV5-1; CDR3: CASSGGQGLETQYF
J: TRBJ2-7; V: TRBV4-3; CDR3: CASSQGTPPSYEQYF
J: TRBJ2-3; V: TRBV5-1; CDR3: CASGPLAQSTDTQYF
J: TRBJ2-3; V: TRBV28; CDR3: CASSRLIWDRGGTDTQYF
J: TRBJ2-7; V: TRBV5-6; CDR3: CASSLGAGTYEQYF
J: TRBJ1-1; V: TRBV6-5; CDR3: CASSKNTEAFF
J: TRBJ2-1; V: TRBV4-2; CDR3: CASSQEPASAYNEQFF
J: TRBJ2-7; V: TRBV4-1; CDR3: CASSQLDRVDEQYF
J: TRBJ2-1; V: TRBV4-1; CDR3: CASSQDGQLAGDSEQFF
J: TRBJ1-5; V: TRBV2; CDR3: CASMEGTNQPQHF
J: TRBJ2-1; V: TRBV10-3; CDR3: CAISPASGSYNEQFF
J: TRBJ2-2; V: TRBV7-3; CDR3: CASSLKAAGEVPGELFF
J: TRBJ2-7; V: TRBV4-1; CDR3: CASSERTVYEQYF
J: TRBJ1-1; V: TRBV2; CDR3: CASSEAQGSEAFF
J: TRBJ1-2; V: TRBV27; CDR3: CASSPFTLYGYTF
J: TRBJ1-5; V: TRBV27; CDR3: CASSPKPSTGNQPQHF
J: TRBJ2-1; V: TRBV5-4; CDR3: CASSGTSLGDEQFF
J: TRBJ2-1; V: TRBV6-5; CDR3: CASSSLAGGRNEQFF
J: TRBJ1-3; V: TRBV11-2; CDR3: CASSTWTGGNTIYF
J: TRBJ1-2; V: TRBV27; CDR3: CASSRQGMNYGYTF
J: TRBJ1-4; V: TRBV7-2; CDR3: CASSLPGTGEEKLFF
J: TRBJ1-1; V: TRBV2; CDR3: CVSRTEYLRRAFF
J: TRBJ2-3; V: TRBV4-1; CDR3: CASSSLAGRDTQYF
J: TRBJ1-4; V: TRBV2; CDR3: CASSVGQGHNEKLFF
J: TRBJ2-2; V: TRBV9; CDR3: CASSGDLAGGDTGELFF
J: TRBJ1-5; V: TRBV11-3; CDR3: CASSLARDQPQHF
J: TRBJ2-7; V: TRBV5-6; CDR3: CASSLGLAQQYF
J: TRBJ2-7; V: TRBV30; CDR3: CAWSPTGGEQYF
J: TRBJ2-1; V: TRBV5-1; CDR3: CASSLGRANEQFF
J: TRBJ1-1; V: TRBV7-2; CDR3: CASTPQSWTEAFF
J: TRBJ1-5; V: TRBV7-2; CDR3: CASSLEAGVPQPQHF
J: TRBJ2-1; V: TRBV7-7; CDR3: CASSLARGAGNEQFF
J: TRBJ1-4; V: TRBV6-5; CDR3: CASSYGQLNEKLFF
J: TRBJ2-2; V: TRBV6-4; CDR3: CASSMTGNTGELFF
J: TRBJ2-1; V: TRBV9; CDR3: CASSVGQGNYNEQFF
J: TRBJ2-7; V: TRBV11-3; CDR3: CASSPGGRDEQYF
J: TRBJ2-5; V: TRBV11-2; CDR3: CASSLNRVGETQYF
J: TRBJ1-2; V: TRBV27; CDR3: CASKEAGVRNGYTF
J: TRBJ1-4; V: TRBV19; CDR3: CASSAQRGEKLFF
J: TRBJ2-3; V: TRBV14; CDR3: CASSQGFRNTDTQYF
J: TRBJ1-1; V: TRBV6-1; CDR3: CASSTDREFDTEAFF
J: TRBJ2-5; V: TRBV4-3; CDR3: CASSQGMGGGETQYF
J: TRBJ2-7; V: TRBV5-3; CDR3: CARSFPRDRGPREYF
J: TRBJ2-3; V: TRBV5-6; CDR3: CASSFRLSGRQADTQYF
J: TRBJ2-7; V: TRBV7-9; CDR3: CASSSMTGMSYEQYF
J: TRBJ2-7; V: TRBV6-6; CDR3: CASRQGFIREQYF
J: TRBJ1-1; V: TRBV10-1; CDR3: CASSVGGEAFF
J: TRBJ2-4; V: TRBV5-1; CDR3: CASSDDRGENIQYF
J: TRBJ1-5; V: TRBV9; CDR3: CASSVEGDIYSNQPQHF
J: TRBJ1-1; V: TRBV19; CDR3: CASSIDREETEAFF
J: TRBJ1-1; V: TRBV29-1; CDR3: CSVRVQGANTEAFF
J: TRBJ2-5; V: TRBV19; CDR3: CASDHGSRTSGRRETQYF
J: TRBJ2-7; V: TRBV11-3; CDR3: CASGQDPQYEQYF
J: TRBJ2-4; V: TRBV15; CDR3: CATSRVGPSAKNIQYF